The clone carrying this T cell receptor beta chain has more than one count but fewer than ten. These data are taken from a study of control samples from healthy donors and cancer patients. Repertoires were generated with immunoSEQ multiplex PCR, while TCRdb's copy carries only in-frame clones and drops some. The table shows about 160,000 clones, with 70% to 90% occurring only once. The sample consisted of blood. The sequence came from a man aged 30-40 years in good health.

For the CDR3, the DNA is TGTGCCAGCAGCCAAGGAGGGACCGGAGCGGAAAACATTCAGTACTTC. As protein: CASSQGGTGAENIQYF. The chain has TRBV3-1 (or the pseudogene TRBV3-2) and TRBJ2-4, with D possibly called TRBD1 or TRBD2 (5 bases each). CDR1 LGHDT and CDR2 YNNKEL come from the germline V gene (reference sequence). This CDR3 region has 16 residues. V was clipped by 1 base and J by 5 bases, with 15 bases between them.